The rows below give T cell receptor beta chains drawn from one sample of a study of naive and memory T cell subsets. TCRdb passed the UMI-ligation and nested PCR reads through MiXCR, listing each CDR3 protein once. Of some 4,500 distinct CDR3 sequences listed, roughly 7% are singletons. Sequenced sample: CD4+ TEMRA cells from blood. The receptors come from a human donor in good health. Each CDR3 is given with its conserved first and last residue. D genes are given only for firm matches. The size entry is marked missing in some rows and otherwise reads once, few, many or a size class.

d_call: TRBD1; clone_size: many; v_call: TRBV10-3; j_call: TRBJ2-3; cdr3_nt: TGTGCCGCGGGACAGGGGTTCGTGGATACGCAGTATTTT; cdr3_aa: CAAGQGFVDTQYF
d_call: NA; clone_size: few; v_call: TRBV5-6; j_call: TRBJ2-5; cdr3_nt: TGTGCCAGCAGCCTACAGGGTGTCGGCGAGACCCAGTACTTC; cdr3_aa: CASSLQGVGETQYF
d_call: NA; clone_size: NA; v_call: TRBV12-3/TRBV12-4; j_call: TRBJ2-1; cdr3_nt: TGTGCCAGCAGTTTAGCTGTCGGTAGCGAGCCCCTTCGGGAGCAGTTCTTC; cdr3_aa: CASSLAVGSEPLREQFF
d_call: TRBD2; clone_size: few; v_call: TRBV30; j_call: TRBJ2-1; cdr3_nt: TGTGCCTGGAGTGAGTTAGCGGGGCCCCAACGTATGGAGCAGTTCTTC; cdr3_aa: CAWSELAGPQRMEQFF
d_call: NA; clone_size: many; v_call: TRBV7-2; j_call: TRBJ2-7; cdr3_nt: TGTGCCAGCAGCTTAGCCGGTGGGCCGGGCGAGCAGTACTTC; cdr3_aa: CASSLAGGPGEQYF
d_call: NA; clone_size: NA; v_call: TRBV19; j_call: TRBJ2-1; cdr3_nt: TGTGCCAGTAGTATAGGGGCTAGAAAGGCCAATGAGCAGTTCTTC; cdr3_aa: CASSIGARKANEQFF
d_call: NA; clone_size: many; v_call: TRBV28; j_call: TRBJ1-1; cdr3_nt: TGTGCCAGCAGTTTTCAGGGTGAAGCTTTCTTT; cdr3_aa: CASSFQGEAFF
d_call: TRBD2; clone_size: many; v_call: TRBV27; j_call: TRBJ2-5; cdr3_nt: TGTGCCAGCAGTTTACTCGGGACTAGCGGCGCCCAAGAGACCCAGTACTTC; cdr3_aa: CASSLLGTSGAQETQYF
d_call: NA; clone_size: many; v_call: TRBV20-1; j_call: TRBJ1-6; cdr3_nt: TGCAGTGCTAGAGAACAGGGAAGACGCTCACCCCTCCACTTT; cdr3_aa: CSAREQGRRSPLHF
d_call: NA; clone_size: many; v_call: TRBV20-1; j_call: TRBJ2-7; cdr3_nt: TGCAGTGCTAGACCCCCTGGGGGACGACAGCGGGACGAGCAGTACTTC; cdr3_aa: CSARPPGGRQRDEQYF
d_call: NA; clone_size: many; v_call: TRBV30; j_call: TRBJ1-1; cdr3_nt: TGTGCCTGGAGTTTTCGATTTGAAGCTTTCTTT; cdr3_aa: CAWSFRFEAFF
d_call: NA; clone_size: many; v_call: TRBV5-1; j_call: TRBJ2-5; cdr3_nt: TGCGCCAGCAGCTTGGAGGCTAGCTACCAAGAGACCCAGTACTTC; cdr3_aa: CASSLEASYQETQYF
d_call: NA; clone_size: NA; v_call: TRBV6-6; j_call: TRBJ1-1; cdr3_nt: TGTGCCAGCAGTTTCACGGGTCGGGACACTGAAGCTTTCTTT; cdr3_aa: CASSFTGRDTEAFF
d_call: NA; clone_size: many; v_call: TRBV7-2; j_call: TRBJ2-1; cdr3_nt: TGTGCCAGCAGCTTAGGTACCAGCTCCTACAATGAGCAGTTCTTC; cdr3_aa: CASSLGTSSYNEQFF
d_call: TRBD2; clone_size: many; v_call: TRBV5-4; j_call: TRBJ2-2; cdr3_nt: TGTGCCAGCAGCTTTGGTCTAGCGGGAACGATCGGGGAGCTGTTTTTT; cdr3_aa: CASSFGLAGTIGELFF
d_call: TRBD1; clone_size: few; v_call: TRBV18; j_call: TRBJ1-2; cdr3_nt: TGTGCCAGCTCACTCTATCGGGACAGGGGGCGTGATGGCTACACCTTC; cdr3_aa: CASSLYRDRGRDGYTF
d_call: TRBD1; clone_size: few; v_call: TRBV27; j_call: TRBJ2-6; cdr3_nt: TGTGCCAGCAGTTTAGCCGGGACCGGGACAGCGAGCGCTGGGGCCAACGTCCTGACTTTC; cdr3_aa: CASSLAGTGTASAGANVLTF